These 9 T cell receptor beta chains came from one sample sequenced in a study of blood T cell repertoires in COVID-19. The table came from immunoSEQ multiplex PCR; TCRdb's copy has only in-frame clones and leaves some out. This table holds about 300,000 clones, 85% to 90% found once. Source material: PBMCs or T cells enriched from blood (not recorded which). These receptors all stem from a man under 40 who had recovered from COVID-19.

This rearrangement joins TRBV6-6 to TRBJ1-6, with 12 positions matching TRBD1. CDR3 length equals 19 residues. Looked up from germline, CDR1 is MNHNY and CDR2 is SVGAGI (reference sequence). J was trimmed by 1 base and V by 5 bases; bases with no gene match: 9. The CDR3, as DNA: TGTGCCAGCAGTCTGTGGGGACAGGGGGCTAGATCCTATAATTCACCCCTCCACTTT. Translation gives CASSLWGQGARSYNSPLHF.

J is TRBJ1-2 and V is TRBV12-3 or TRBV12-4; D might be TRBD1 (6 bases). The germline V and J ends were trimmed by 3 bases and 13 bases, with 12 bases remaining between them. The CDR3 has 11 amino acids. DNA for the CDR3: TGTGCCAGCAGTTTCCTCAGGGACACCACCTTC. It is translated as CASSFLRDTTF.

The chain carries TRBV19 and TRBJ1-4, with D unclear. CDR3 length equals 13 residues. Germline loops: CDR1 LNHDA, CDR2 SQIVND (reference sequence). Trimming removed 11 bases from V and 7 bases from J, with 17 bases in between. CDR3 in amino acids: CAARENSGEKLFF. DNA for the CDR3: TGTGCCGCGAGGGAGAATAGCGGTGAAAAACTGTTTTTT.

The chain combines TRBV30 with TRBJ1-1; TRBD1 aligns across 7 bases. Per germline, CDR1 GTSNPN and CDR2 SVGIG (reference sequence). Trimming cost V 5 bases and J 6 bases; bases outside gene matches: 3. This CDR3 region has 11 residues. The CDR3 loop reads CAWGGQSEAFF. CDR3 DNA sequence: TGTGCCTGGGGGGGACAGTCTGAAGCTTTCTTT.

As concerns this clone: This specimen includes other DNA sequences encoding the same CDR3. Here the CDR3 reads CASSAGQGNYGYTF. The CDR3 nucleotides are TGTGCCAGCAGCGCGGGACAGGGCAACTATGGCTACACCTTC. V usage is TRBV9 and J usage is TRBJ1-2; the match to TRBD1 covers 9 bases. V shed 3 bases and J 2 bases; nucleotides not matched to a gene: 2. This CDR3 is 14 amino acids long. CDR1 is SGDLS and CDR2 is YYNGEE in the germline V gene.

The rearrangement links TRBV4-2 to TRBJ2-3, with 7 bases fitting TRBD2. The CDR3 runs 16 residues. Per the germline V gene, CDR1 is LGHNA and CDR2 is YNFKEQ. V lost 3 bases, J lost 2 bases, and 8 bases stayed unmatched. This CDR3 reads CASSQVGTTVTDTQYF. The CDR3 coding sequence is TGTGCCAGCAGCCAGGTCGGGACTACGGTCACAGATACGCAGTATTTT.

This chain connects TRBV10-2 to TRBJ1-1; D possibly corresponds to TRBD1 (5 bases). The CDR3 spans 13 residues. CDR1 is WSHSY and CDR2 is SAAADI in the germline V gene. Trimming pared 5 bases from V and 6 bases from J, leaving 13 bases between. As DNA, the CDR3 is TGCGCCAGCAGTCTTGTCCTAGGGGCTGAAGCTTTCTTT. This translates into CASSLVLGAEAFF.

The CDR3 sequence: CASNINRGAEAFF. Written as DNA, the CDR3 is TGTGCCAGCAATATAAACAGGGGCGCTGAAGCTTTCTTT. The V and J genes are TRBV2 and TRBJ1-1, with 7 bases identical to TRBD1. This CDR3 has 13 residues. The V gene's germline CDR1 is SNHLY and CDR2 FYNNEI. J was trimmed by 6 bases and V by 7 bases; bases with no gene match: 8.

The chain recombines TRBV6-5 with TRBJ2-3; D gene unclear. The ends were cut back, 6 bases at V and 2 bases at J, with 12 bases in the middle. Per germline, CDR1 MNHEY and CDR2 SVGAGI. The CDR3 covers 14 residues. As DNA, the CDR3 is TGTGCCAGCAGGAAAGACTTATCCACAGATACGCAGTATTTT. It yields the protein CASRKDLSTDTQYF.